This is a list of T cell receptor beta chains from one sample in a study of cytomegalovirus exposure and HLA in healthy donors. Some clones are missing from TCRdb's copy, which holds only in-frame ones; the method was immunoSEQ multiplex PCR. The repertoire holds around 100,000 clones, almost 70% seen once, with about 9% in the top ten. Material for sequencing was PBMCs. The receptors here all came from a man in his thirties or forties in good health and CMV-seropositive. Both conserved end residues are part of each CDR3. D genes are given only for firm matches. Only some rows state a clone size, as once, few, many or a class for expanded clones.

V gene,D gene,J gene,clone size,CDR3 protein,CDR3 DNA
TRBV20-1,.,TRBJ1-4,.,CSARHNEKLFF,TGCAGTGCTCGACACAATGAAAAACTGTTTTTT
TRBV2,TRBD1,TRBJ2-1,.,CASRDRNNEQFF,TGTGCCAGCCGGGACAGGAACAATGAGCAGTTCTTC
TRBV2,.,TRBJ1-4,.,CASTWTEYEKLFF,TGTGCCAGCACCTGGACAGAGTATGAAAAATTGTTTTTT
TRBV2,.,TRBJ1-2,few,CASTLSGGGGYTF,TGTGCCAGCACCCTAAGCGGTGGAGGTGGCTACACCTTC
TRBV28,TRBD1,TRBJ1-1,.,CASTPGQLNTEAFF,TGTGCCAGCACCCCGGGACAGCTGAACACTGAAGCTTTCTTT
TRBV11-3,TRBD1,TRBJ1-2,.,CASSENPGQGPGYTF,TGTGCCAGCAGCGAAAATCCGGGACAGGGTCCAGGCTACACCTTC
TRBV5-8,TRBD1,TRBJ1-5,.,CASSVMGQGAQQPQHF,TGTGCCAGCAGCGTGATGGGACAGGGGGCCCAACAGCCCCAGCATTTT
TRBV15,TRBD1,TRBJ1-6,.,CATSRDPGGRYSPLHF,TGTGCCACCAGCAGAGATCCAGGGGGGAGGTATTCACCCCTCCACTTT
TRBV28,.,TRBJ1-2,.,CASSSRQYQFNYGYTF,TGTGCCAGCAGTTCGAGACAGTATCAATTTAACTATGGCTACACCTTC
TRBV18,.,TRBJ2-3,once,CASSPPVSGSTDTQYF,TGTGCCAGCTCACCACCGGTCAGCGGTAGCACAGATACGCAGTATTTT
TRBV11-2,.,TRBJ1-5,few,CASSLVIRGFQPQHF,TGTGCCAGCAGCTTAGTTATTAGGGGATTTCAGCCCCAGCATTTT
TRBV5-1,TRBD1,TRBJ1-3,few,CASSLTTGAASGNTIYF,TGCGCCAGCAGCCTAACTACAGGGGCGGCCTCTGGAAACACCATATATTTT
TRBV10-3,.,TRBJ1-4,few,CAISESNRVREKLFF,TGTGCCATCAGTGAGTCAAACAGGGTGAGGGAAAAACTGTTTTTT
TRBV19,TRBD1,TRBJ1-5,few,CASSHRDRGPRRGNQPQHF,TGTGCCAGTAGTCACAGGGACAGGGGACCACGGCGGGGCAATCAGCCCCAGCATTTT
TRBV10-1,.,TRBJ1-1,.,CASSPSLAEDAEAFF,TGCGCCAGCAGCCCCTCCTTGGCGGAGGACGCTGAAGCTTTCTTT
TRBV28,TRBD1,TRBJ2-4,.,CASSKDREAQNIQYF,TGTGCCAGCAGTAAGGACAGGGAGGCGCAAAACATTCAGTACTTC
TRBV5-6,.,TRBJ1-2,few,CASSAPGYGYTF,TGTGCCAGCTCCGCCCCAGGCTATGGCTACACCTTC
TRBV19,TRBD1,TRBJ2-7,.,CASSDATGGVGYEQYF,TGTGCCAGTAGTGACGCGACAGGGGGCGTCGGGTACGAGCAGTACTTC
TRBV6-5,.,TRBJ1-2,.,CASSLTGNYGYTF,TGTGCCAGCAGCCTAACAGGGAACTATGGCTACACCTTC
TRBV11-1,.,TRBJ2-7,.,CASSPDNYEQHF,TGTGCCAGCAGCCCGGACAACTACGAGCAGCACTTC
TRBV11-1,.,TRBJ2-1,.,CASSLNKRGGKEFF,TGTGCCAGCAGCTTAAACAAGAGAGGGGGAAAGGAGTTCTTC
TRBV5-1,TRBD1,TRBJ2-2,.,CASSLDVTGGEAGELFF,TGCGCCAGCAGCTTGGATGTGACAGGGGGCGAGGCCGGGGAGCTGTTTTTT
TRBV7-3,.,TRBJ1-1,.,CASSPQGRTEAFF,TGTGCCAGCAGCCCGCAAGGGAGAACTGAAGCTTTCTTT
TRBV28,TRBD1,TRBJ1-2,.,CASSLGTGANYGYTF,TGTGCCAGCAGTCTCGGGACAGGGGCTAACTATGGCTACACCTTC
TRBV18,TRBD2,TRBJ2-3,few,CASSPLGLAGGPRTDTQYF,TGTGCCAGCTCACCACTGGGACTAGCGGGGGGGCCTCGCACAGATACGCAGTATTTT
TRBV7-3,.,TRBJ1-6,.,CASSSDDTGNSPLHF,TGTGCCAGCAGCTCGGATGACACAGGAAATTCACCCCTCCACTTT
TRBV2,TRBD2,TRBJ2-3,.,CASRGLAGRTDTQYF,TGTGCCAGCAGGGGACTAGCGGGTCGCACAGATACGCAGTATTTT
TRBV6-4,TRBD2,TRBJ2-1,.,CASSKGTSGYNEQFF,TGTGCCAGCAGTAAAGGGACTAGCGGATACAATGAGCAGTTCTTC
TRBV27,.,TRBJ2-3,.,CASSLWGRETDTQYF,TGTGCCAGCAGTTTATGGGGCAGGGAAACAGATACGCAGTATTTT
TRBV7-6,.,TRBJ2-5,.,CASSLVRRETQETQYF,TGTGCCAGCAGCTTAGTCAGGCGAGAGACCCAAGAGACCCAGTACTTC
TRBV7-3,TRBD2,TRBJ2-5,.,CASSLGTSGSQAQYF,TGTGCCAGCAGCTTGGGGACTAGCGGGTCTCAGGCCCAGTACTTC
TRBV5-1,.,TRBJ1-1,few,CASSLERVVEAFF,TGCGCCAGCAGCTTGGAGAGGGTGGTTGAAGCTTTCTTT
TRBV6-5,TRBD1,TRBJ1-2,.,CASTFAQGNYGYTF,TGTGCCAGCACCTTCGCACAGGGGAACTATGGCTACACCTTC
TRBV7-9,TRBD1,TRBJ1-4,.,CASSSSDRWEKLFF,TGTGCCAGCAGCTCCTCGGACAGGTGGGAAAAACTGTTTTTT
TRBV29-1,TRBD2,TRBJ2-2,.,CSVGAGRLAAGELFF,TGCAGCGTTGGTGCAGGGCGCCTAGCGGCCGGGGAGCTGTTTTTT
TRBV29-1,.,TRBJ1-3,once,CSVVLMGSGNTIYF,TGCAGCGTAGTACTAATGGGCTCTGGAAACACCATATATTTT
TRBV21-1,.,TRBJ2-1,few,CASSKDSLEPLADNEQFF,TGTGCCAGCAGCAAAGATTCGCTAGAGCCGCTAGCGGACAATGAGCAGTTCTTC
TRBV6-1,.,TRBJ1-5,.,CASSDTWYQHF,TGTGCCAGCAGTGATACATGGTACCAGCATTTT
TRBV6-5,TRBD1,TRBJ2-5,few,CASSYGQGARETQYF,TGTGCCAGCAGTTATGGGCAGGGGGCCCGAGAGACCCAGTACTTC
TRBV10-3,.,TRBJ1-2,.,CAISREAEGYTF,TGTGCCATCAGCCGGGAGGCGGAGGGCTACACCTTC
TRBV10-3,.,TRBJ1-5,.,CAISPEGSQPQHF,TGTGCCATCAGTCCCGAGGGCAGTCAGCCCCAGCATTTT
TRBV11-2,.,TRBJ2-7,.,CASSYNYEQYF,TGTGCCAGCAGCTATAACTACGAGCAGTACTTC
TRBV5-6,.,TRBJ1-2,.,CASSSDRRYGYTF,TGTGCCAGCAGCTCTGACAGACGCTATGGCTACACCTTC